This TCR beta chain emerged from a study of T-cell memory formation after mild COVID-19. Study observations and caveats: Researchers report contracting CD4+ clones mostly in CM and EM, with CD8+ clones in EMRA.

Trimming took 5 bases from V and 6 from J, leaving 13 bases between them. This CDR3 comprises 13 residues. Germline CDR1 is SGHRS and CDR2 is YFSETQ. On this clonotype: Its cognate antigen is unknown.

One entry per CDR3 protein results from TCRdb running MiXCR on the 5' RACE reads. The table has under 350,000 distinct CDR3 sequences, 16% seen once. The clonotype comes from a man aged 18-30 years who had mild COVID-19 (a few samples of this study predate the infection). Cell type and time point are not known. The chain uses TRBV5-1 and TRBJ2-3; D may be TRBD1 (7 bases). The source material was PBMCs or a T cell subset sorted from them (not recorded which). Here the CDR3 DNA reads TGCGCCAGCAGTTCCTCAGGGGGGGATACGCAGTATTTT. Its translation: CASSSSGGDTQYF.